The 6 T cell receptor beta chains presented below share a single source sample, sequenced in a study of T cells in localized non-small cell lung cancer. Sequenced by immunoSEQ multiplex PCR; TCRdb stores in-frame clones only, minus some. The sample contains roughly 27,000 clones, 90% of which appear only once. The sample here was peripheral blood, taken before any cancer treatment. The receptors were gathered from a woman aged 40 to 75 with stage I lung adenocarcinoma.

The rearrangement links TRBV7-9 to TRBJ1-1; 8 nucleotides align to TRBD1. CDR1 and CDR2 (germline): SEHNR, FQNEAQ (reference sequence). The V and J ends lost 5 bases and 1 base, in that order; junction bases with no gene match: 6. The CDR3 loop spans 15 amino acids. The CDR3 loop is CASSPPTGANTEAFF. The CDR3 DNA reads TGTGCCAGCAGCCCCCCGACAGGGGCGAACACTGAAGCTTTCTTT.

This clone was recorded once. This CDR3 is CASSAPRGGPDEKLFF. The CDR3 nucleotides are TGTGCCAGCAGTGCACCTCGGGGGGGGCCGGATGAAAAACTGTTTTTT. The chain employs TRBV6-6 and TRBJ1-4, with D perhaps TRBD1 (6 bases). This CDR3 is built from 16 residues. The ends were cut back, 5 bases at V and 6 bases at J, with 19 bases in the middle. Germline-derived CDR1 and CDR2 are MNHNY and SVGAGI (reference sequence).

This clone came up a few times. V gene TRBV9 combines with J gene TRBJ2-1, with TRBD2 identical over 10 bases. Germline lookup yields CDR1 SGDLS and CDR2 YYNGEE. The V segment lost 0 bases and the J segment 8 bases; nucleotides outside the gene matches: 5. There are 15 residues in the CDR3. The CDR3 reads CASSVASGGRDEQFF. The CDR3 DNA reads TGTGCCAGCAGCGTAGCTAGCGGGGGCAGGGATGAGCAGTTCTTC.

V and J are TRBV10-3 and TRBJ1-5, with 8 bases fitting TRBD1. The ends lost 6 bases at V and 3 bases at J; junction bases unmatched: 4. The CDR3 is 14 amino acids. CDR1 and CDR2 (germline): ENHRY, SYGVKD. CDR3 region: CAIRDRENNQPQHF. In nucleotides, the CDR3 is TGTGCCATCAGGGACAGGGAAAACAATCAGCCCCAGCATTTT.

The chain couples TRBV5-5 to TRBJ1-5; D uncertain. Germline CDR1 is SGHKS and CDR2 is YYEKEE (reference sequence). V lost 1 base and J lost 8, with 16 bases in between. The CDR3 spans 15 residues. The CDR3 bases are TGTGCCAGCAGCTTGAGAACCGGCCTGCTGGAGCCCCAGCATTTT. Its translation: CASSLRTGLLEPQHF.

Only a few counts were recorded for this clone. The rearrangement links TRBV27 to TRBJ2-7; D is uncertain. This CDR3 has 16 amino acids. Germline CDR1 reads MNHEY; CDR2 reads SMNVEV (reference sequence). V was clipped by 8 bases and J by 6 bases, with 26 bases between them. CDR3: CASQNPPPPPSVEQYF. CDR3 DNA: TGTGCCAGCCAAAACCCACCCCCTCCCCCGTCGGTCGAGCAGTACTTC.